These T cell receptor beta chains were read from a single sample in a study of CD8 T cells in ankylosing spondylitis. Via MiXCR, TCRdb re-called the 5' RACE reads, giving one row per CDR3 protein. The sample holds around 490,000 distinct CDR3 sequences, approximately 5.3% seen once. Input material: blood, either unsorted or a sorted T cell fraction (not recorded which). These receptor sequences come from a male donor with ankylosing spondylitis. The CDR3 runs from the conserved cysteine through the conserved F or W. The D gene is left open where the match is weak. Some rows mark clone size as missing; the rest say once, few, many or name a class of expanded clone.

TRBV29-1	TRBJ1-1	many	TRBD1	CSVEGQGATEAFF	TGCAGCGTGGAGGGACAGGGGGCCACTGAAGCTTTCTTT
TRBV4-2	TRBJ2-7	many	NA	CASSENPYEQYF	TGTGCCAGCAGCGAAAATCCCTACGAGCAGTACTTC
TRBV4-2	TRBJ2-3	NA	NA	CASSQVVGPILGHTDTQYF	TGTGCCAGCAGCCAAGTCGTTGGACCGATTTTGGGGCACACAGATACGCAGTATTTT
TRBV7-6	TRBJ2-7	many	NA	CASSLDFAATYEQYF	TGTGCCAGCAGCTTAGATTTCGCCGCGACATACGAGCAGTACTTC
TRBV3-1	TRBJ1-2	many	NA	CASSQTYGYTF	TGTGCCAGCAGCCAGACGTATGGCTACACCTTC
TRBV18	TRBJ1-1	few	TRBD1	CASSPVTGAGTEAFF	TGTGCCAGCTCACCGGTGACAGGGGCGGGCACTGAAGCTTTCTTT
TRBV6-1	TRBJ1-5	NA	NA	CASKGRLNQPQHF	TGTGCCAGCAAGGGCAGACTCAATCAGCCCCAGCATTTT
TRBV27	TRBJ2-2	many	TRBD2	CASSLLILAGNTGELFF	TGTGCCAGCAGTTTGTTAATTCTAGCGGGGAACACCGGGGAGCTGTTTTTT
TRBV20-1	TRBJ2-7	many	NA	CSARDPLGRPYEQYF	TGCAGTGCTAGAGACCCCTTGGGGCGACCCTACGAGCAGTACTTC
TRBV5-1	TRBJ2-6	many	NA	CASSILLSGANVLTF	TGCGCCAGCAGCATCCTTCTCTCTGGGGCCAACGTCCTGACTTTC
TRBV5-1	TRBJ2-3	many	NA	CASSAIAPDTQYF	TGCGCCAGCAGCGCGATCGCCCCGGATACGCAGTATTTT
TRBV27	TRBJ1-5	many	TRBD1	CASSPSGGEVNQPQHF	TGTGCCAGCAGTCCTTCAGGGGGTGAAGTCAATCAGCCCCAGCATTTT
TRBV4-3	TRBJ2-3	many	TRBD2	CASSQEVLGREGSHTQYF	TGCGCCAGCAGCCAAGAAGTATTAGGGCGGGAGGGGTCACATACGCAGTATTTT
TRBV27	TRBJ1-1	many	TRBD1	CASNRMGQYTEAFF	TGTGCCAGCAACCGAATGGGACAGTACACTGAAGCTTTCTTT
TRBV10-3	TRBJ2-7	many	TRBD1	CAISWTGGYEQYF	TGTGCCATCAGTTGGACAGGGGGCTACGAGCAGTACTTC
TRBV29-1	TRBJ1-1	many	TRBD1	CSAGGQMNTEAFF	TGCAGCGCCGGGGGACAGATGAACACTGAAGCTTTCTTT
TRBV15	TRBJ1-5	many	NA	CATSRDIGASNQPQHF	TGTGCCACCAGCAGAGATATAGGGGCGAGCAATCAGCCCCAGCATTTT
TRBV29-1	TRBJ1-1	many	TRBD1	CSVGQRNTEAFF	TGCAGCGTGGGACAGAGGAACACTGAAGCTTTCTTT